This TCR beta chain was sequenced in a study of graft-versus-host responses after intestinal transplantation (dated by TCRdb to the early 2020s). As for the study more broadly: The transplants that recipients got were multivisceral, liver-intestinal, or isolated intestinal. Every recipient was given anti-thymocyte globulin induction, followed by 2 to 3 years of maintenance tacrolimus and steroids. After intestinal transplantation, graft-versus-host and host-versus-graft alloreactive T cell clones were followed in the graft, circulation and bone marrow using bulk TCR-beta CDR3 sequencing. To identify alloreactive clones, pre-transplant mixed lymphocyte reaction products were sequenced and compared with unstimulated pre-transplant donor and recipient T cells. The cohort enrolled around 23 intestinal transplant recipients including one retransplant, and 3 patients lacking pretransplant specimens were excluded. A peak of at least 4% donor T cells among recipient peripheral blood mononuclear cells was the definition used for donor T cell macrochimerism. Rather than going through the commercial service, samples from a few later patients were sequenced in-house on an Illumina MiSeq and processed with MiXCR. Paper-wide results and their limitations: Conclusions were limited by the relatively low number and heterogeneity of intestinal transplant patients. GvH clones were found in recipient bone marrow, and some of the GvH clones appeared earlier in ileal mucosa or blood, which is consistent with an intestinal mucosal origin. Patients with donor T cell macrochimerism had high GvH to HvG T cell clonal ratios in their allografts. Early after transplant, declines in HvG clones were associated with peak levels of circulating GvH clones.

Comments on this clone: It lacks a known antigen. No base-level quality is on record; no much larger clone is a single base apart.

Library generation was performed with the immunoSEQ multiplex PCR assay. In most patients, genomic DNA was isolated using the Qiagen DNeasy Blood and Tissue Kit and sent frozen to Adaptive Biotechnologies for TCR sequencing. For most patients, genomic DNA was subjected to high-throughput TCR-beta CDR3 sequencing by Adaptive Biotechnologies. From the authors' description of their analysis: TCR sequencing data were retrieved from Adaptive's ImmunoSEQ software for about 17 patients, whereas three other patients were processed with MiXCR and VDJtools. CD4 versus CD8 sorting errors were corrected by removing sequences found in both subsets at a frequency ratio below 5:1. CDR3 nucleotide sequences shared between donor and recipient were removed because their origin could not be assigned. To be classed as alloreactive, a clone needed at least 2-fold expansion over unstimulated cells and a minimum CFSE-low frequency of 0.002% (template counts) or 0.001% (read counts). Clones were considered mappable if detected in sequenced pre-transplant spleen, lymph node, or MLR CFSE-low populations of the donor or recipient. Cumulative frequency of alloreactive clones was calculated as a percentage of all sequences weighted by copy number. TCRdb carries this immuneACCESS record with in-frame sequences only. Its versions omit some clonotypes, under half of them owing to an unresolved V gene in the studies checked, with the rest unexplained. D and trimming come from the DNA, and the V and J calls and clone size come from that table. Here the sample has roughly 80,000 clones; roughly 87% occur a single time. The ten largest clones take up approximately 8% of the sample.

Explained via the paper, the time point label denotes: cells obtained before transplantation from donor or recipient. CD3+CD4+ and CD3+CD8+ populations were FACS-sorted from unstimulated pre-transplant donor and recipient cells taken from spleen or lymph nodes. The material was unstimulated CD8+ T cells sorted from spleen or lymph node cells, obtained before transplant. This TCR came from a human donor who was the organ donor for an intestinal transplant.

The sequenced DNA: TGTGCCATACGACAGTTTCCCTCCTATAATTCACCCCTCCACTTT. This yields the protein CAIRQFPSYNSPLHF. Rearrangement joined TRBV28 to TRBJ1-6, and possibly TRBD1, on 5 matching bases. From the cysteine through the phenylalanine, the CDR3 covers 15 amino acids. The kept DNA is CDR3 alone, 45 bases in frame from the first base. From a lookup of the germline V gene, CDR1 and CDR2 are MDHEN and SYDVKM. Between the V and J ends, shortened by 10 bases and 0 bases respectively, the junction contains 13 bases. The CDR3, completed at both ends by the reference TRBV28 and TRBJ1-6 genes, gives the full variable domain DVKVTQSSRYLVKRTGEKVFLECVQDMDHENMFWYRQDPGLGLRLIYFSYDVKMKEKGDIPEGYSVSREKKERFSLILESASTNQTSMYLCAIRQFPSYNSPLHFGNGTRLTVT.